Given below is one TCR beta chain in context. The record originates from a study of blood T cell repertoires in COVID-19. TCRdb's table, derived via immunoSEQ multiplex PCR, lists solely in-frame clones and lacks some. The data contain approximately 300,000 clones, approximately 84% of them singletons. Looked up from germline, CDR1 is MNHNY and CDR2 is SVGAGI (reference sequence). This CDR3 spans 15 amino acids. The V gene lost 2 bases and the J gene lost 1 base, with 10 bases spanning the gap. The chain uses TRBV6-6 and TRBJ2-3; D is possibly TRBD1 (6 bases). The source material was PBMCs or T cells enriched from blood (not recorded which). The receptor was derived from a young woman who had recovered from COVID-19. CDR3 coding DNA: TGTGCCAGCAGTTACCAACAGGGTGGCACAGATACGCAGTATTTT. Protein: CASSYQQGGTDTQYF.